This T cell receptor beta chain was retrieved from a study of shared clonotypes between healthy human individuals. From germline, CDR1 is MNHEY and CDR2 SVGAGI. This CDR3 is built from 15 residues. Trimming left V 4 bases short and J 3 bases short, with 12 bases between. Nashville, Tennessee was home to all donors, who were Caucasian adults. Replicate PCRs from sorted subsets contained about 0.2 ug DNA, which is 31,000 or so T cell genomes. Assay: immunoSEQ multiplex PCR; the TCRdb copy retains only in-frame clones and omits some. The table records some 1.5 million clones, around 98% of them present only once.

The receptor was derived from a young man in good health. The sample was naive CD4+ T cells sorted from blood. Subset denoted: CD45RA+ positively selected. J is TRBJ1-4 and V is TRBV6-5; the D gene is possibly TRBD1 (6 bases). In DNA, the CDR3 is TGTGCCAGCAGTTTTAACAGGGCACCTAATGAAAAACTGTTTTTT. Protein: CASSFNRAPNEKLFF.